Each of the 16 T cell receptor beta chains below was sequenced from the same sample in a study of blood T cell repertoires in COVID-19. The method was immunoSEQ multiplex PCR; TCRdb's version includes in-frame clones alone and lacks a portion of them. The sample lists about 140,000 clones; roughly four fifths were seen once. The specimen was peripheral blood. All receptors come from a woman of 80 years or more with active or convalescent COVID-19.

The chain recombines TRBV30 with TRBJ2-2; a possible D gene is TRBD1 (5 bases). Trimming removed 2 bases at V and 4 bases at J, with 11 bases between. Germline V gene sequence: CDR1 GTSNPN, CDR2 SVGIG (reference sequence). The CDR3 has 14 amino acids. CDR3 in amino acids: CAWSQGIVTGELFF. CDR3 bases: TGTGCCTGGAGTCAGGGTATCGTCACCGGGGAGCTGTTTTTT.

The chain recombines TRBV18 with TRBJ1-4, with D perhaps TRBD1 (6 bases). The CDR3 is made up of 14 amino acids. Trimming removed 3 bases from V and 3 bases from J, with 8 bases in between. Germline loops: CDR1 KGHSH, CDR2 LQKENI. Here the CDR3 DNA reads TGTGCCAGCTCACCGGGGGCAGCTAATGAAAAACTGTTTTTT. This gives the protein CASSPGAANEKLFF.

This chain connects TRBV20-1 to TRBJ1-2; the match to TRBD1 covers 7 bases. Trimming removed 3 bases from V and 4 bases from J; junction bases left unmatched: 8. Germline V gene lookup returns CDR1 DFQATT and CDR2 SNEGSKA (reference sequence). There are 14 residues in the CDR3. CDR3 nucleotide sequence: TGCAGTGCTAGTGCCCCAGGGGGACCCTATGGCTACACCTTC. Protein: CSASAPGGPYGYTF.

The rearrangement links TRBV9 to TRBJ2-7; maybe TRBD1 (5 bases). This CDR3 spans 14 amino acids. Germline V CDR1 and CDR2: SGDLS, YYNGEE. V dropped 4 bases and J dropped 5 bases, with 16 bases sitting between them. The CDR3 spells CASSLGGALDEQYF. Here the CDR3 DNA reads TGTGCCAGCAGCCTGGGTGGGGCCCTCGACGAGCAGTACTTC.

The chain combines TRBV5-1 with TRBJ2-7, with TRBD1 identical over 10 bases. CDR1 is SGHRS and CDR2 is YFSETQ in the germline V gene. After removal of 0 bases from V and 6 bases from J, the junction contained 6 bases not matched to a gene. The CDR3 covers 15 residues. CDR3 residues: CASSLAGTGVGEQYF. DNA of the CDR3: TGCGCCAGCAGCTTGGCTGGGACAGGGGTGGGCGAGCAGTACTTC. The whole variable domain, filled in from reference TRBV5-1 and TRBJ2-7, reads KAGVTQTPRYLIKTRGQQVTLSCSPISGHRSVSWYQQTPGQGLQFLFEYFSETQRNKGNFPGRFSGRQFSNSRSEMNVSTLELGDSALYLCASSLAGTGVGEQYFGPGTRLTVT.

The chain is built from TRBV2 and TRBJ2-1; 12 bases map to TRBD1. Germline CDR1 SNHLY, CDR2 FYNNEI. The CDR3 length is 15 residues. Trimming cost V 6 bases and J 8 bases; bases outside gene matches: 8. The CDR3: CASSAGTGGGDEQFF. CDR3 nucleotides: TGTGCCAGCAGCGCCGGGACAGGGGGCGGCGATGAGCAGTTCTTC.

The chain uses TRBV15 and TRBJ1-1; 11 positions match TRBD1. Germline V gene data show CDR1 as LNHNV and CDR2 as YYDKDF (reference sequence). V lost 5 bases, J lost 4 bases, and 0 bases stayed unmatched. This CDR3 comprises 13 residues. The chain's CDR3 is CATSGTGGTEAFF. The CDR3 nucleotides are TGTGCCACCAGCGGGACAGGGGGCACTGAAGCTTTCTTT.

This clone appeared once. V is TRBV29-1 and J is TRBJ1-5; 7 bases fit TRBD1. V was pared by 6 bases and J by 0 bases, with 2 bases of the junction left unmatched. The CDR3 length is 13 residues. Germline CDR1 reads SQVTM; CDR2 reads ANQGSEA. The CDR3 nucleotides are TGCAGCGTAGGGGGCCATAGCAATCAGCCCCAGCATTTT. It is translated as CSVGGHSNQPQHF.

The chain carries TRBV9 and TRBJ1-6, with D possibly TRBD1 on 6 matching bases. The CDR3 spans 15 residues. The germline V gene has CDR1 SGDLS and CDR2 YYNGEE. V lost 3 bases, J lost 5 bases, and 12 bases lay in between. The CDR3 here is CASSATGTNNSPLHF. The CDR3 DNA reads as TGTGCCAGCAGCGCCACCGGGACAAATAATTCACCCCTCCACTTT.

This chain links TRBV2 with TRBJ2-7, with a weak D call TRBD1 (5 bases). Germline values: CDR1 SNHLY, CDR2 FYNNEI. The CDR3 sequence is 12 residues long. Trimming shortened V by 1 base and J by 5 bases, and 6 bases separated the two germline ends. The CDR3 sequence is CASSEVGDEQYF. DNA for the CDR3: TGTGCCAGCAGTGAAGTAGGGGACGAGCAGTACTTC.

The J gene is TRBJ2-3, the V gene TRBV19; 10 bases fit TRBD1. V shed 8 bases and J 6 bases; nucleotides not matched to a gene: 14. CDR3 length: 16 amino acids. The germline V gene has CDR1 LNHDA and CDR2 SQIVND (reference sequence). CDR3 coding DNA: TGTGCCAGTGCGGCCCAGGGGACAGGGGTTAGGGATACGCAGTATTTT. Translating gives CASAAQGTGVRDTQYF.

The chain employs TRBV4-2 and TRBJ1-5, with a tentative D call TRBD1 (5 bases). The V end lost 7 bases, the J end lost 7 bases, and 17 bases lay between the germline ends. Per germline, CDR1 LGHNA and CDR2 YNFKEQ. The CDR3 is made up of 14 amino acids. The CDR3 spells CASTPGGTGQPQHF. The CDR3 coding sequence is TGTGCCAGCACCCCGGGGGGGACGGGACAGCCCCAGCATTTT.

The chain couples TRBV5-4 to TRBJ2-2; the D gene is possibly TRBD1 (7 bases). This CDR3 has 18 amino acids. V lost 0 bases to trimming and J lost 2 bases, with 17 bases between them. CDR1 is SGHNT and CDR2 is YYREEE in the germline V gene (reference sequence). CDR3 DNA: TGTGCCAGCAGCTTGGTCAGGGGGTTCGGGGGTAACACCGGGGAGCTGTTTTTT. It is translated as CASSLVRGFGGNTGELFF.

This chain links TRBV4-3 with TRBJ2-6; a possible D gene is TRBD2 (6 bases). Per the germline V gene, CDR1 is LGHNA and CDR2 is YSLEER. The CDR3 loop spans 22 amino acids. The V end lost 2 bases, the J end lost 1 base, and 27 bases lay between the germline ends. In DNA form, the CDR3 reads TGCGCCAGCAGCCAATTGATCAGCTTCAGGCAGGCGGGACTTTCTGGGGCCAACGTCCTGACTTTC. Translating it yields CASSQLISFRQAGLSGANVLTF.

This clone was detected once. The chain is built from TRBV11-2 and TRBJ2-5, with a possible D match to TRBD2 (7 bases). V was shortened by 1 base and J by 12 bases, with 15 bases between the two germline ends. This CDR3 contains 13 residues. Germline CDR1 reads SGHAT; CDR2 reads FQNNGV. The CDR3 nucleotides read TGTGCCAGCAGCTTAGGCGGGGGCAGGTTAAAGTACTTC. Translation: CASSLGGGRLKYF.

The CDR3 DNA reads as TGTGCCAGTAGTATGCGGAGAGGTCAGCCCCAGCATTTT. It encodes CASSMRRGQPQHF. The chain carries TRBV19 and TRBJ1-5; D unclear. The CDR3 has 13 residues. CDR1 is LNHDA and CDR2 is SQIVND in the germline V gene (reference sequence). The V end lost 3 bases, the J end lost 6 bases, and 9 bases lay between the germline ends.